This TCR beta chain came from a study of vaccination and CD4 T cells after COVID-19. Overall study context: Mild disease affected eight to ten convalescent patients and severe disease one, all SARS-CoV-2 positive by nasal swab PCR. Investigators took post-vaccine samples a median 72 days after dose two, within a range of 14 to 241. Study-wide results and caveats: Vaccine-specific clones numbering 304 of 307 showed spike mono-reactivity in convalescent patients. Median approximately 90% of reactive clones detected in convalescent patients emerged only post-vaccination.

Treatment reported: 10-day PBMC culture with coronavirus spike peptide pools or control peptides (ViraFEST assay). Comment on this clonotype: Its antigen is still unknown.

From germline, CDR1 is SGHVS and CDR2 FQNEAQ. CDR3 length: 15 amino acids. The V end was cut by 3 bases, the J end by 3 bases, with 12 bases between. Cultured CD4+ T cells had their DNA profiled by the Oncomine TCR Beta short-read assay. TCRdb independently ran MiXCR on the PCR reads; one entry per CDR3 protein. The sample includes around 20,000 distinct CDR3 sequences, 67% of them seen just once. The sample comprised CD4+ T cells from blood, cultured in vitro. The sequence came from a human donor who had recovered from COVID-19. The chain is built from TRBV7-8 and TRBJ1-5, with D perhaps matching TRBD1 (5 bases). The CDR3 DNA reads TGTGCCAGCAGCTTGGATAGGGACCCCAATCAGCCCCAGCATTTT. Its protein is CASSLDRDPNQPQHF.